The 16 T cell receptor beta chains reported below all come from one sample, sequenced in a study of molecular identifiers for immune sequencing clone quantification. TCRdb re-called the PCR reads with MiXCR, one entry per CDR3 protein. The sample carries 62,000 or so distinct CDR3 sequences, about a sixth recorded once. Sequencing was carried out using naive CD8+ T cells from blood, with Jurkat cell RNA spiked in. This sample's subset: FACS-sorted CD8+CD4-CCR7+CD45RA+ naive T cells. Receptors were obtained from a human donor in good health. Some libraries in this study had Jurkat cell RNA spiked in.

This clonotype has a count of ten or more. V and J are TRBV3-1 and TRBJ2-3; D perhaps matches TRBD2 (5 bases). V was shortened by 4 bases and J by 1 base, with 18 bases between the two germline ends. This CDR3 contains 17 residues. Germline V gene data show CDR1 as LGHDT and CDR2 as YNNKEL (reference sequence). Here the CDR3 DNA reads TGTGCCAGCAGCCCGGCGCGAGACTATGTCGGCACAGATACGCAGTATTTT. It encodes CASSPARDYVGTDTQYF.

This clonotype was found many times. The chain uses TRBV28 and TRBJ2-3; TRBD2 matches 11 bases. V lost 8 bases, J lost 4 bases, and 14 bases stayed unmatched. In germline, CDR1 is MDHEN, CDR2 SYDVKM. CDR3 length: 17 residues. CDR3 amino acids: CASGLAGGRVGADTQYF. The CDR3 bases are TGTGCCAGCGGCCTAGCGGGAGGCCGGGTAGGCGCAGATACGCAGTATTTT.

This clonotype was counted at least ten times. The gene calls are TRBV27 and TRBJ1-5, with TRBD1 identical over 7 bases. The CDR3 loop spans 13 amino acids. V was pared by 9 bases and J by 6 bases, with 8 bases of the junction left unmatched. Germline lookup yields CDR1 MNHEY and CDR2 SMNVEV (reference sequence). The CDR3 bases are TGTGCCAGTCAGGGGGGCAATACTCAGCCCCAGCATTTT. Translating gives CASQGGNTQPQHF.

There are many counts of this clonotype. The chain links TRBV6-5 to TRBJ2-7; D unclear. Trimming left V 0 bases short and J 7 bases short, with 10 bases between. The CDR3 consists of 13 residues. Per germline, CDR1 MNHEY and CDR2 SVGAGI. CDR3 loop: CASSYSFSSEQYF. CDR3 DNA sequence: TGTGCCAGCAGTTACTCGTTTTCAAGTGAGCAGTACTTC.

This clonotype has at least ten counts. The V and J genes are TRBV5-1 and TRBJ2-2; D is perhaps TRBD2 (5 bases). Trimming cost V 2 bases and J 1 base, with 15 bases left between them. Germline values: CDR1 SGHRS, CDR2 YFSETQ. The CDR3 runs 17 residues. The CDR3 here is CASSFRVFGENTGELFF. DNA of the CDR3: TGCGCCAGCAGCTTCCGGGTCTTCGGGGAGAACACCGGGGAGCTGTTTTTT. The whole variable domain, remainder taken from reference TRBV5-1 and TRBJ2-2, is KAGVTQTPRYLIKTRGQQVTLSCSPISGHRSVSWYQQTPGQGLQFLFEYFSETQRNKGNFPGRFSGRQFSNSRSEMNVSTLELGDSALYLCASSFRVFGENTGELFFGEGSRLTVL.

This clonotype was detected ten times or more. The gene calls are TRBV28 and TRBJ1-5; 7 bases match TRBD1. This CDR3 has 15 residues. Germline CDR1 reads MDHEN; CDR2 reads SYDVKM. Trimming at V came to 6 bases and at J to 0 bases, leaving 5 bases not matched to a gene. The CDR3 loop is CASRHGQDSNQPQHF. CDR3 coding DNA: TGTGCCAGCAGACATGGACAGGATAGCAATCAGCCCCAGCATTTT.

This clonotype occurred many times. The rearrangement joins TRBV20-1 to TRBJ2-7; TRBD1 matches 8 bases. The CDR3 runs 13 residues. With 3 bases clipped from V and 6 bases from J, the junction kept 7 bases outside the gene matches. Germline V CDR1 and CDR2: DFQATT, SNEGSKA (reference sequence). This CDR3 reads CSASWDRSSEQYF. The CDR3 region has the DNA TGCAGTGCTAGTTGGGACAGGTCTTCCGAGCAGTACTTC.

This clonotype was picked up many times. CDR3 DNA sequence: TGCAGTGCGTTGGAGACAGGGGGCGATTGGACTGAAGCTTTCTTT. As protein: CSALETGGDWTEAFF. The V and J genes are TRBV20-1 and TRBJ1-1; 10 bases are a match to TRBD1. Germline-derived CDR1 and CDR2 are DFQATT and SNEGSKA (reference sequence). The CDR3 spans 15 residues. After removal of 6 bases from V and 5 bases from J, the junction contained 12 bases not matched to a gene.

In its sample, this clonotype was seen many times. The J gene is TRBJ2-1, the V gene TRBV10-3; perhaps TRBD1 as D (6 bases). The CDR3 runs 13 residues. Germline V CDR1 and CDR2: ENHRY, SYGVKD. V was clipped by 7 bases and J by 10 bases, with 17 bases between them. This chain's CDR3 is CAITPDSMGEQFF. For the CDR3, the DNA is TGTGCCATCACCCCGGACAGTATGGGAGAGCAGTTCTTC.

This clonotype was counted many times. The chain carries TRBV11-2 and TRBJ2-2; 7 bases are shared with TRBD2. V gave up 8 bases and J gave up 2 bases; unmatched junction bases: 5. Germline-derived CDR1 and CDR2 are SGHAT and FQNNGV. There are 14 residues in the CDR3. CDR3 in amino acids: CASGWEGNTGELFF. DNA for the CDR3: TGTGCCAGCGGTTGGGAGGGTAACACCGGGGAGCTGTTTTTT.

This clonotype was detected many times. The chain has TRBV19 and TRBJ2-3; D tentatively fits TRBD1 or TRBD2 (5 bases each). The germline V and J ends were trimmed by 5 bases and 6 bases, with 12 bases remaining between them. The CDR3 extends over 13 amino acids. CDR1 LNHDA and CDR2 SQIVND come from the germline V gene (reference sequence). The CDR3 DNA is TGTGCCAGTAGTCCCCAGAGGGGCGATACGCAGTATTTT. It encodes CASSPQRGDTQYF.

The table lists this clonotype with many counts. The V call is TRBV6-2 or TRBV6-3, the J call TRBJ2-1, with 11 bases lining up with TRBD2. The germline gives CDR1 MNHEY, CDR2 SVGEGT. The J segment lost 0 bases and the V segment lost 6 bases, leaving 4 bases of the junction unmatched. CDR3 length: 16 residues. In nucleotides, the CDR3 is TGTGCCAGCAGCATAGCGGGAGGGAGCTCCTACAATGAGCAGTTCTTC. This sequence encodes CASSIAGGSSYNEQFF.

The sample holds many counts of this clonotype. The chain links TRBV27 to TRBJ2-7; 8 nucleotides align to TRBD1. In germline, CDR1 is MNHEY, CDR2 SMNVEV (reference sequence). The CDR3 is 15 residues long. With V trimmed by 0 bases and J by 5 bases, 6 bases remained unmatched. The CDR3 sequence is CASSLSQGGMDEQYF. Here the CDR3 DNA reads TGTGCCAGCAGTTTATCACAGGGGGGTATGGACGAGCAGTACTTC.

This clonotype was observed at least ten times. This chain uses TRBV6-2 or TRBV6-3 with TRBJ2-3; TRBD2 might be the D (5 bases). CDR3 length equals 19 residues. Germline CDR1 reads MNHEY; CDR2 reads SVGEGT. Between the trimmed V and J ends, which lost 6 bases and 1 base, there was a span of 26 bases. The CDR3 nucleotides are TGTGCCAGCAGCGGCGGCGACCTGATTTTCGGGATAGGCACAGATACGCAGTATTTT. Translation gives CASSGGDLIFGIGTDTQYF.

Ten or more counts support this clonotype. The CDR3 region is CASSQELGLASSTDTQYF. CDR3 coding DNA: TGCGCCAGCAGCCAAGAACTCGGACTAGCCTCTAGCACAGATACGCAGTATTTT. This chain connects TRBV4-1 to TRBJ2-3; 8 bases match TRBD2. The length of the CDR3 is 18 residues. Germline-derived CDR1 and CDR2 are MGHRA and YSYEKL. Trimming took 0 bases from V and 0 from J; bases not matched to a gene: 8.

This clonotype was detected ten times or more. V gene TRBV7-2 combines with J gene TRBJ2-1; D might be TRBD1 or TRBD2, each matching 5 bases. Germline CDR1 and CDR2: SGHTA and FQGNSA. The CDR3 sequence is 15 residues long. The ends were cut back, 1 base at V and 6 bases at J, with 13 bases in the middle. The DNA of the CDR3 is TGTGCCAGCAGCTTAGAGGCTAGGGGACGCAATGAGCAGTTCTTC. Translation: CASSLEARGRNEQFF.